A single sample gave rise to the 10 T cell receptor beta chains below, sequenced in a study of T cell clusters in autoimmune cytopenias. TRB amplification used approximately 270 ng of peripheral blood genomic DNA. TRB rearrangements were amplified by touch-down multiplex PCR with mixed TRB-A/B primers. TCRdb re-called the multiplex PCR reads, yielding one record per CDR3 amino acid sequence without DNA. In total, the table holds about 5,000 distinct CDR3 sequences. The sequencing sample was made of peripheral blood. All receptors come from a human donor with an autoimmune cytopenia or autoimmune hepatitis (not recorded which).

The chain links TRBV6-1 to TRBJ1-1; the D call from TCRdb, TRBD1, cannot be confirmed without DNA. The CDR3 totals 13 residues. Germline values: CDR1 MNHNS, CDR2 SASEGT. The CDR3 protein is CASSGTGGTEAFF.

According to its frequency, this clonotype is medium-sized. The CDR3 reads CSVGTEYNEQFF. The chain uses TRBV29-1 and TRBJ2-1; without DNA, the TCRdb call of TRBD1 cannot be checked. The CDR3 runs to 12 residues. The V gene's germline CDR1 is SQVTM and CDR2 ANQGSEA.

This CDR3 is CASSATGGTEAFF. The rearrangement links TRBV12-3 or TRBV12-4 to TRBJ1-1; TCRdb returns TRBD1, unconfirmable since there is no DNA. CDR3 length: 13 amino acids.

The CDR3 region is CASSPPGQSYSNQPQHF. This chain uses TRBV18 with TRBJ1-5; TCRdb returns TRBD1, unconfirmable since there is no DNA. The CDR3 is made up of 17 amino acids. CDR1 KGHSH and CDR2 LQKENI come from the germline V gene.

This clonotype is deemed medium-sized by its frequency. This chain links TRBV12-3 or TRBV12-4 with TRBJ2-3; TCRdb gives TRBD2 as the D gene, but with no DNA this cannot be confirmed. CDR3 length: 18 residues. The CDR3 here is CASSSGLAGGLDIDTQYF.

Frequency places this clonotype as medium-sized. V usage is TRBV6-5 and J usage is TRBJ1-4. This CDR3 spans 15 amino acids. The V gene's germline CDR1 is MNHEY and CDR2 SVGAGI. The CDR3 here is CASRRVWMGGEKLFF.

According to its frequency, this clonotype is medium-sized. The rearrangement uses TRBV19 and TRBJ2-1; the TCRdb call, TRBD1, lacks DNA for checking. The germline CDR1 and CDR2 sequences are LNHDA and SQIVND (reference sequence). The CDR3 loop spans 15 amino acids. Here the CDR3 reads CASSMHQTGLDEQFF.

This clonotype counts as medium-sized by frequency. V is TRBV12-3 or TRBV12-4 and J is TRBJ1-5; the D gene TCRdb calls, TRBD1, cannot be checked with no DNA. The CDR3 loop spans 13 amino acids. The CDR3 is CASRETGDQPQHF.

The chain employs TRBV19 and TRBJ1-2; no DNA is available, so the TRBD1 call from TCRdb remains unchecked. The CDR3 has 14 amino acids. Germline V CDR1 and CDR2: LNHDA, SQIVND (reference sequence). CDR3: CASTPTGTNYGYTF.

The rearrangement links TRBV6-5 to TRBJ2-3; TCRdb gives TRBD2 as the D gene, but with no DNA this cannot be confirmed. This CDR3 contains 15 residues. CDR1 is MNHEY, CDR2 SVGAGI, per germline. CDR3 amino acids: CASSYGTQPADTQYF.